This T cell receptor (beta chain) was recovered during a study of blood T cell repertoires in COVID-19. In the study overall: Researchers got acute and convalescent COVID-19 samples from the United States, Italy and Spain. From T cells, B-cell-depleted T cells, or PBMCs came the material, which was cDNA or gDNA.

In the source study's methods: How many nucleated cells were present was estimated from reference gene primer amplification. The table came from immunoSEQ multiplex PCR; TCRdb's copy has only in-frame clones and leaves some out. For V, J and clone size, that table is used; D and trimming come from the DNA. The table has 110,000 to 150,000 clones, over 70% seen once. With 6 bases clipped from V and 1 base from J, the junction kept 18 bases outside the gene matches. Germline CDR1 reads SNHLY; CDR2 reads FYNNEI. The CDR3 length is 21 residues. This clonotype was obtained from a man in his 70s who had recovered from COVID-19. The J gene is TRBJ2-5, the V gene TRBV2; the match to TRBD2 covers 15 bases. Sequencing input: peripheral blood. The CDR3 nucleotides read TGTGCCAGCAGGACCTGGACTAGCGGGAGGGCCGGGGGAGAGGTCCAAGAGACCCAGTACTTC. Amino acid sequence: CASRTWTSGRAGGEVQETQYF.